This T cell receptor beta chain came from a study of immune evolution from preneoplasia to lung adenocarcinoma. Between the mid-2010s and the late 2010s, patients underwent resection in Japan or China. Findings and caveats of the study: Normal lung had highest clonality; later lesions appeared denser, more diverse. Top clone frequencies peaked in normal lung, apparently declining through invasive adenocarcinoma.

This clone was detected only a few times. The target antigen is unknown. The CDR3 runs 14 residues. Germline values: CDR1 SGHTA, CDR2 FQGNSA. Trimming took 5 bases from V and 2 from J, leaving 12 bases between them. Assay used: immunoSEQ multiplex PCR; TCRdb lists only in-frame clones, some missing. The sample carries approximately 8,300 clones, 80% recorded once. The chain combines TRBV7-2 with TRBJ1-2, with D perhaps TRBD1 (5 bases). The receptor was derived from a person aged 70 to 85 with lung adenocarcinoma. Sequenced material: FFPE adjacent normal lung tissue. CDR3 region: CASSPRDGNYGYTF. Written as DNA, the CDR3 is TGTGCCAGCAGCCCACGGGACGGCAACTATGGCTACACCTTC.